This T cell receptor (beta chain) was sequenced in a study of T cells after yellow fever vaccination (dated by TCRdb to between 2018 and 2021). A note on the overall study: The SMART-Seq v4 Ultra Low Input RNA kit was used to prepare libraries from fractions with low cell numbers. Blood samples were taken at several timepoints before and after primary and secondary immunization, and bulk PBMC replicates and cell subsets were isolated. To follow T-cell clones before and after primary and booster YFV17D yellow fever vaccination, bulk TCR alpha and beta repertoires were sequenced over time. Two healthy male donors, one aged 18 to 30 and one aged 30 to 40 years, made up the cohort. Study-wide findings and limitations: A small fraction of clonotypes appeared in both the CD4 and CD8 compartments, likely as a result of convergent recombination. Only a couple of donors were included in the study, so the extent to which the findings can be generalized is limited. Most clones expanded after primary vaccination were re-detected after the booster (around 96% of CD4 and approximately 85% of CD8), suggesting broad memory maintenance. The secondary T-cell response was found to be weaker but faster than the primary response, with a peak reached on day 5 rather than on day 15. Computational filtering was required because FACS-sorted repertoires could contain abundant contaminating clonotypes from the bulk population.

Looking up the germline V gene yields CDR1 LGHNA and CDR2 YNFKEQ. The junction carries 12 bases between V and J, which are trimmed by 3 bases and 9 bases respectively. Including the terminal cysteine and phenylalanine, the CDR3 comprises 14 residues. Only the CDR3 region is kept as DNA, spanning 42 bases read in frame from base 1. The intended sense of this specimen's treatment or condition label: live attenuated yellow fever vaccine strain. At every blood-draw timepoint, two biological replicates of bulk PBMCs were collected. A standard Ficoll-Paque protocol was used to isolate PBMCs from peripheral blood. TriZol was used to extract RNA from bulk PBMCs, CD4 and CD8 fractions, and dextramer-positive and dextramer-negative fractions. Concerning this clonotype: It has no known antigen specificity. Qualities for individual bases were not recorded, and no much larger clone is one base off.

The sequencing machine was an Illumina NovaSeq 6000. TCR cDNA was synthesized by 5'RACE template switching, through which a universal primer site and unique molecular identifiers were introduced. Priming for cDNA synthesis came from both the TCR alpha and TCR beta constant segments. Library amplification involved two PCR steps, and the second step added sample barcodes and sequencing adapters. Sequencing of libraries was done on Illumina HiSeq 2500 (2x100 bp) or NovaSeq (2x150 bp). The published analysis was carried out like this. Reads were demultiplexed and collapsed into UMI consensus sequences with MIGEC, and V(D)J alignment was performed with MiXCR. Clonotypes responding to the vaccine were identified with edgeR on replicate PBMC samples, with the criteria of FDR below 0.01 and a log2 fold change above 5 up to day 15. Bulk clonotypes were assigned CD4 or CD8 identity according to which sequenced CD4 or CD8 repertoire held them at higher abundance. The public reads were reprocessed in TCRdb via fastp at Q25 and MiXCR, keeping in-frame beta chains. Rows matching on CDR3 protein sequence are summarized as one entry with the most common DNA and genes. TCRdb, not the original authors, processed these V and J calls. This sample gives hundreds of thousands of distinct CDR3 sequences in total; 3.6% of them show up just once. Of the sample, roughly a quarter is held by the ten largest clones.

The clonotype originates from a man aged 18 to 35 who received the YFV17D yellow fever vaccine. Sequencing was performed on PBMCs, taken on the day of the yellow fever booster vaccination. The chain couples TRBV4-2 to TRBJ1-6, with the D gene uncertain. The DNA sequence is as follows: TGTGCCAGCAGCCAGAGTAACCCGGGTTCACCCCTCCACTTT. Its product reads: CASSQSNPGSPLHF.